The clone carrying this T cell receptor (beta chain) was detected once. Its specificity is not known. The sample is drawn from a study of OX40 agonist ivuxolimab in advanced cancers. The study's findings and limits: Averaged across samples, CD8+ T cells carried more expanded clones than CD4+ did.

CDR1 and CDR2 from the germline V gene are SGHTA and FQGTGA. The ends lost 5 bases at V and 2 bases at J; junction bases unmatched: 6. The CDR3 sequence is 16 residues long. Only in-frame clones appear in the TCRdb table, and some are missing; sequencing was by immunoSEQ multiplex PCR. The repertoire holds about 24,000 clones, with 75% to 90% as singletons. Sample: CD4+ or CD8+ T cells sorted from blood, taken in a trial of the OX40 agonist ivuxolimab. J is TRBJ2-6 and V is TRBV7-3; 7 bases align to TRBD2. This clonotype originated in an adult with an advanced solid tumor such as melanoma, head and neck, liver or kidney cancer. This chain's CDR3 is CASSPWGGAGANVLTF. In DNA, the CDR3 is TGTGCCAGCAGCCCCTGGGGGGGGGCTGGGGCCAACGTCCTGACTTTC.